This is a list of T cell receptor beta chains from one sample in a study of T cell repertoires in cytomegalovirus infection. Their antigens are not known. TCRdb called the reads again in MiXCR, with one record for every CDR3 protein. The table records around 70,000 distinct CDR3 sequences, about 30% of them present only once. Sequencing used CD8+ T cells from cultured PBMCs, obtained from culture after CMV antigen stimulation. The receptors were sampled from a human donor in good health (CMV status not recorded). Some clones in this sample may be carry-over from other donors' samples. Both conserved end residues are part of each CDR3. A D gene is named only where the DNA matches it firmly. A clone size is listed for some rows: how often the clone was seen (once, few, many), or a class if it is expanded.

J,length,size,D,V,CDR3,DNA
TRBJ2-7,17,.,TRBD1,TRBV29-1,CSVEGPEVRTGAYEQYF,TGCAGCGTTGAAGGGCCCGAGGTGCGGACAGGGGCGTACGAGCAGTACTTC
TRBJ1-3,17,.,TRBD1,TRBV4-2,CASSPQAGQDSGNTIYF,TGTGCCAGCAGCCCGCAGGCGGGACAGGACTCTGGAAACACCATATATTTT
TRBJ2-7,16,.,.,TRBV4-3,CASSQDVGRLIHEQYF,TGCGCCAGCAGCCAAGATGTAGGGCGCCTTATCCACGAGCAGTACTTC
TRBJ2-3,19,.,TRBD2,TRBV19,CASSPLVGLAGGYTDTQYF,TGTGCCAGTAGTCCTCTTGTAGGACTAGCGGGAGGTTACACAGATACGCAGTATTTT
TRBJ1-1,14,.,.,TRBV7-6,CASSLAGGANGAFF,TGTGCCAGCAGCTTAGCGGGAGGGGCCAACGGGGCTTTCTTT
TRBJ2-7,14,.,.,TRBV27,CASSLSSSYYEQYF,TGTGCCAGCAGTTTATCGTCATCCTACTACGAGCAGTACTTC
TRBJ2-7,13,once,.,TRBV7-9,CASSFVQVDEQYF,TGTGCCAGCAGCTTCGTCCAGGTCGACGAGCAGTACTTC
TRBJ2-7,14,few,.,TRBV27,CASSLSLASYEQYF,TGTGCCAGCAGTTTATCGTTGGCGAGTTACGAGCAGTACTTC
TRBJ1-5,17,many,.,TRBV7-9,CASSSDHRRPSNQPQHF,TGTGCCAGCAGCTCGGACCACAGGCGCCCATCCAATCAGCCCCAGCATTTT
TRBJ2-7,18,many,TRBD1,TRBV6-6,CASRQRTGGAGPSYEQYF,TGTGCCAGCAGACAGCGTACAGGGGGCGCAGGTCCCTCCTACGAGCAGTACTTC
TRBJ1-3,16,.,TRBD1,TRBV6-6,CASSRRDRASGNTIYF,TGTGCCAGCAGCCGCCGGGACAGAGCCTCTGGAAACACCATATATTTT
TRBJ1-4,17,.,TRBD1,TRBV10-3,CAISETGQGATNEKLFF,TGTGCCATCAGTGAGACAGGACAGGGGGCGACTAATGAAAAACTGTTTTTT
TRBJ2-7,14,.,TRBD1,TRBV13,CASSLGRGQSEQYF,TGTGCCAGCAGCTTAGGCAGGGGGCAAAGTGAGCAGTACTTC
TRBJ1-4,16,.,.,TRBV4-1,CASSQDGGALGEKLFF,TGCGCCAGCAGCCAAGATGGAGGGGCCTTGGGGGAAAAACTGTTTTTT
TRBJ2-1,15,.,.,TRBV12-5,CASGLEEGKVDEQFF,TGTGCTAGTGGTTTGGAAGAGGGTAAGGTAGATGAGCAGTTCTTC
TRBJ2-2,16,.,TRBD1,TRBV12-3/TRBV12-4,CASSLRDRPDAGELFF,TGTGCCAGCAGTTTACGGGACAGGCCGGACGCCGGGGAGCTGTTTTTT
TRBJ2-3,17,.,.,TRBV4-3,CASSQDRGAFSTDTQYF,TGCGCCAGCAGCCAAGATCGGGGGGCCTTCAGCACAGATACGCAGTATTTT
TRBJ1-2,13,few,.,TRBV10-3,CAISESTLVGYTF,TGTGCCATCAGTGAGTCGACTCTCGTCGGCTACACCTTC
TRBJ2-7,14,few,.,TRBV9,CASSVGGSNREQYF,TGTGCCAGCAGCGTAGGTGGGAGCAACCGCGAGCAGTACTTC
TRBJ1-1,15,few,TRBD1,TRBV7-9,CASSNTGTGNTEAFF,TGTGCCAGCAGCAACACCGGGACAGGGAACACTGAAGCTTTCTTT
TRBJ2-4,16,.,.,TRBV15,CATSRDPSVLGNTQYF,TGTGCCACCAGCAGAGACCCGTCCGTTTTGGGAAACACTCAGTACTTC
TRBJ1-5,15,many,.,TRBV19,CASNSPGHRNQPQHF,TGTGCCAGTAATAGTCCGGGACACCGGAATCAGCCCCAGCATTTT
TRBJ1-1,15,few,.,TRBV6-2/TRBV6-3,CASSYIPKGNTEAFF,TGTGCCAGCAGTTACATACCTAAGGGGAACACTGAAGCTTTCTTT
TRBJ2-3,17,few,TRBD2,TRBV7-6,CASSSFTSGGSTDTQYF,TGTGCCAGCAGCTCATTTACTAGCGGCGGTAGCACAGATACGCAGTATTTT
TRBJ2-5,14,.,TRBD1,TRBV27,CATPEGQGYETQYF,TGTGCCACCCCGGAGGGACAGGGGTATGAGACCCAGTACTTC
TRBJ1-1,12,many,.,TRBV12-3/TRBV12-4,CASREKGGSAFF,TGTGCCAGCAGAGAGAAGGGGGGCTCGGCTTTCTTT
TRBJ1-5,16,.,.,TRBV12-3/TRBV12-4,CASSAAGGGPSQPQHF,TGTGCCAGCAGTGCCGCCGGGGGGGGTCCGTCTCAGCCCCAGCATTTT
TRBJ1-1,15,few,.,TRBV7-9,CASSGQAGEGTEAFF,TGTGCCAGCAGCGGGCAGGCAGGAGAGGGCACTGAAGCTTTCTTT
TRBJ2-3,15,.,TRBD1,TRBV28,CASRPTGTAQDTQYF,TGTGCCAGCAGACCCACCGGGACAGCTCAAGATACGCAGTATTTT
TRBJ2-6,18,large,.,TRBV20-1,CSASNQGVHFSGANVLTF,TGCAGTGCTAGTAACCAGGGAGTCCATTTCTCTGGGGCCAACGTCCTGACTTTC
TRBJ2-4,12,many,.,TRBV6-6,CASSYDGPNQYF,TGTGCCAGCAGTTACGACGGCCCTAATCAGTACTTC